This T cell receptor beta chain was found in a study of CD8 T cells in ankylosing spondylitis. TCRdb fed the 5' RACE reads into MiXCR, producing one record per CDR3 protein. The table lists roughly 260,000 distinct CDR3 sequences, 20% of them singletons, with roughly 8% in the top ten. Notes on the study in general: Clones linked to disease, bearing a CD8+ phenotype, were relatively rare in peripheral blood.

This CDR3 has 13 amino acids. V was pared by 6 bases and J by 2 bases, with 9 bases between. In regard to this clonotype: Its antigen is currently unknown.

This rearrangement joins TRBV12-3 or TRBV12-4 to TRBJ2-3; D not certain. This TCR was recovered from a male donor with ankylosing spondylitis or in good health (not recorded which). The sample comprised blood, either unsorted or a sorted T cell fraction (not recorded which). In nucleotides, the CDR3 is TGTGCCAGCAGGCCCCAAGTCACAGATACGCAGTATTTT. This codes for CASRPQVTDTQYF.